These T cell receptor beta chains were read from a single sample in a study of blood T cell repertoires in COVID-19. Data came from immunoSEQ multiplex PCR; TCRdb stores just in-frame clones and leaves some out. In the table there are 200,000 or so clones, about 87% of which are singletons. Sequenced sample: PBMCs or T cells enriched from blood (not recorded which). All receptors derive from a woman aged 25-40 years who had recovered from COVID-19. The CDR3 runs from the conserved cysteine through the conserved F or W. The order of the fields is clone size, D gene, J gene, V gene, CDR3 protein, CDR3 DNA. D genes are given only for firm matches. A row's size may be missing; if present it is once, few, many or a size class.

. | . | TRBJ2-1 | TRBV2 | CASSRGLMIAAHGNEQFF | TGTGCCAGCAGTCGAGGCCTCATGATTGCGGCCCACGGCAATGAGCAGTTCTTC
. | TRBD1 | TRBJ1-6 | TRBV27 | CASSLKGQGRGSPLHF | TGTGCCAGCAGTTTAAAGGGACAGGGGCGCGGTTCACCCCTCCACTTT
. | TRBD2 | TRBJ2-1 | TRBV25-1 | CANSASGGLREQFF | TGTGCCAACAGTGCCAGCGGGGGGCTTCGGGAGCAGTTCTTC
. | . | TRBJ1-6 | TRBV19 | CASSIRLSSYNSPLHF | TGTGCCAGTAGTATCCGTTTGAGCTCCTATAATTCACCCCTCCACTTT
. | . | TRBJ1-1 | TRBV4-1 | CASSQGRGQRKNTEAFF | TGCGCCAGCAGCCAAGGGCGGGGGCAAAGGAAGAACACTGAAGCTTTCTTT
. | . | TRBJ1-2 | TRBV7-2 | CASSLRYDSEYYGYTF | TGTGCCAGCAGCTTAAGATATGACAGTGAATACTATGGCTACACCTTC
. | TRBD2 | TRBJ2-7 | TRBV6-5 | CASSYSGTRYEQYF | TGTGCCAGCAGTTACTCAGGGACTAGGTACGAGCAGTACTTC
few | . | TRBJ1-1 | TRBV19 | CASSWGFGNTEAFF | TGTGCCAGTAGTTGGGGCTTCGGGAACACTGAAGCTTTCTTT
. | . | TRBJ2-1 | TRBV3-1/TRBV3-2 | CASSQGGQSEQFF | TGTGCCAGCAGCCAGGGGGGACAGAGTGAGCAGTTCTTC
. | TRBD2 | TRBJ2-7 | TRBV7-9 | CASSLPGLAGAYEQYF | TGTGCCAGCAGCCTACCCGGACTAGCGGGGGCCTACGAGCAGTACTTC
. | TRBD1 | TRBJ1-2 | TRBV4-1 | CASSQPAGGLDNYGYTF | TGCGCCAGCAGCCAACCCGCAGGGGGCTTAGATAACTATGGCTACACCTTC
once | . | TRBJ1-3 | TRBV15 | CATSREHQTGNTIYF | TGTGCCACCAGCAGGGAGCATCAGACTGGAAACACCATATATTTT
. | . | TRBJ1-6 | TRBV14 | CASSRTVNSPLHF | TGTGCCAGCAGCCGGACAGTTAATTCACCCCTCCACTTT
few | TRBD1 | TRBJ1-4 | TRBV5-1 | CASTVGQAGEKLFF | TGCGCCAGCACGGTAGGACAGGCTGGCGAAAAACTGTTTTTT
. | TRBD1 | TRBJ1-4 | TRBV7-2 | CASSLLGQGAEKLFF | TGTGCCAGCAGCTTATTGGGACAGGGGGCAGAAAAACTGTTTTTT
. | . | TRBJ2-1 | TRBV7-3 | CASSLTGLYNEQFF | TGTGCCAGCAGCTTAACGGGACTTTACAATGAGCAGTTCTTC
. | TRBD1 | TRBJ1-3 | TRBV19 | CASSHRGENSGNTIYF | TGTGCCAGTAGCCACAGGGGGGAAAACTCTGGAAACACCATATATTTT
. | TRBD1 | TRBJ1-1 | TRBV19 | CASSIRDRGLYTEAFF | TGTGCCAGTAGTATTCGGGACAGGGGGCTCTACACTGAAGCTTTCTTT
few | TRBD1 | TRBJ1-1 | TRBV7-8 | CASSKQGYGTEAFF | TGTGCCAGCAGCAAACAGGGGTATGGGACTGAAGCTTTCTTT
. | . | TRBJ2-2 | TRBV27 | CASSSLTSFAGELFF | TGTGCCAGCAGTTCTCTGACTAGTTTCGCCGGGGAGCTGTTTTTT
. | TRBD1 | TRBJ2-2 | TRBV15 | CATSRPDRGPGELFF | TGTGCCACCAGCAGACCTGACAGGGGGCCCGGGGAGCTGTTTTTT
. | TRBD1 | TRBJ1-1 | TRBV5-1 | CASRRDRGSNTEAFF | TGCGCCAGCAGACGGGACAGGGGATCGAACACTGAAGCTTTCTTT
. | TRBD1 | TRBJ1-5 | TRBV5-8 | CASIDRGVSQPQHF | TGTGCCAGCATCGACAGGGGAGTTAGTCAGCCCCAGCATTTT
. | TRBD1 | TRBJ2-7 | TRBV15 | CATSRQGQGEYEQYF | TGTGCCACCAGCAGACAGGGACAGGGGGAATACGAGCAGTACTTC
. | . | TRBJ1-5 | TRBV18 | CASSPERDQPQHF | TGTGCCAGCTCACCGGAACGGGATCAGCCCCAGCATTTT
. | . | TRBJ2-1 | TRBV6-1 | CASSENRLEQFF | TGTGCCAGCAGTGAAAACCGACTTGAGCAGTTCTTC
. | TRBD1 | TRBJ1-1 | TRBV29-1 | CSVDQGANTEAFF | TGCAGCGTTGACCAGGGGGCCAACACTGAAGCTTTCTTT
. | TRBD1 | TRBJ1-2 | TRBV3-1/TRBV3-2 | CASSPGTGEIYGYTF | TGTGCCAGCAGCCCCGGGACAGGAGAAATCTATGGCTACACCTTC
. | . | TRBJ2-7 | TRBV10-3 | CAISVGAGRPSYEQYF | TGTGCCATCAGTGTAGGGGCAGGCCGGCCCTCCTACGAGCAGTACTTC
. | TRBD1 | TRBJ2-3 | TRBV27 | CASVSTGVASDTQYF | TGTGCCAGCGTGTCGACAGGGGTGGCATCAGATACGCAGTATTTT